This TCR beta chain came from a study of long-term antiretroviral therapy in people with HIV. Assay version v3.0 of immunoSEQ was used, and it was run at survey level. Sequencing aimed to cover 40,000-50,000 T-cell genomes per sample. Libraries were prepared by immunoSEQ multiplex PCR; TCRdb keeps only in-frame clonotypes and omits some of them. The top ten hold 8% to 9.5% of the sample, which has about 27,000 clones, around 84% seen once. Whole-study findings and limits: Diversity remained lower than transplant donor controls, even though it increased after ART.

A remark on this clone: Antigen: not known.

The CDR3 consists of 14 residues. Trimming cost V 6 bases and J 1 base, with 10 bases left between them. Germline V CDR1 and CDR2: SGHAT, FQNNGV. This TCR came from a man aged 40-55 years with HIV. The sample here was unsorted PBMCs, taken 2.3 years after starting antiretroviral therapy. This chain uses TRBV11-2 with TRBJ1-3; TRBD1 is a possible D gene (6 bases). The DNA for the CDR3 is TGTGCCAGCAGTTTACAGGGTTCTGGAAACACCATATATTTT. This translates into CASSLQGSGNTIYF.